This T cell receptor (beta chain) is drawn from a study of Graves' ophthalmopathy and Graves' hyperthyroidism. For repertoire sequencing, the TCR beta CDR3 regions were amplified from RNA transcripts. HTBI primers served in a first-round RT-PCR, which a second-round multiplex PCR followed. One entry per CDR3 protein, called by TCRdb with MiXCR from the multiplex PCR reads. The data show 450,000 to 600,000 distinct CDR3 sequences, roughly 40% seen once. Aged 18 to 65, hyperthyroidism patients had new diagnoses of under 2 months' duration. This clonotype has at least ten counts. The antigen is not known. Whole-study results and caveats: A roughly 83% specificity and around 88% sensitivity were achieved by a 13-signature model that separated ophthalmopathy from stable hyperthyroidism.

With 3 bases clipped from V and 6 bases from J, the junction kept 4 bases outside the gene matches. The CDR3 consists of 14 residues. The germline V gene encodes CDR1 LNHDA and CDR2 SQIVND (reference sequence). The sequenced sample was peripheral blood or thyroid tissue (not recorded which). This sequence joins TRBV19 and TRBJ2-7; TRBD1 agrees at 11 bases. This receptor was obtained from an adult man with Graves' hyperthyroidism. CDR3 DNA sequence: TGTGCCAGTAGTATTGTCGGACAGGGGGCCGAGCAGTACTTC. Translating gives CASSIVGQGAEQYF.